These 5 T cell receptor beta chains share one sample of origin, sequenced in a study of T cell responses to AZD1222 COVID-19 vaccine. Assay: immunoSEQ multiplex PCR; the TCRdb copy retains only in-frame clones and omits some. Among approximately 100,000 clones listed, 70% to 90% were seen once. Sequenced here: peripheral blood, sampled 28 days after the second AZD1222 dose. All receptors derive from an adult who received the AZD1222 COVID-19 vaccine.

This clone was counted a single time. V and J are TRBV7-6 and TRBJ1-1, with TRBD1 identical over 7 bases. The trim removed 2 bases at V and 3 bases at J, leaving 6 bases unmatched. Germline CDR1 reads SGHVS; CDR2 reads FNYEAQ. The CDR3 runs to 15 residues. The CDR3 loop reads CASSLNPGGDTEAFF. The CDR3 region has the DNA TGTGCCAGCAGCTTAAACCCAGGGGGGGACACTGAAGCTTTCTTT.

The chain links TRBV10-3 to TRBJ2-2, with D maybe TRBD1 (5 bases). Between the trimmed V and J ends, which lost 11 bases and 3 bases, there was a span of 10 bases. Germline lookup yields CDR1 ENHRY and CDR2 SYGVKD. The CDR3 extends over 12 amino acids. The CDR3, as DNA: TGTGCCTCAGGGTATGACACCGGGGAGCTGTTTTTT. Translation gives CASGYDTGELFF.

The rearrangement links TRBV7-3 to TRBJ2-1; D ambiguous. The V end was cut by 1 base, the J end by 6 bases, with 7 bases between. This CDR3 has 13 residues. Per the germline V gene, CDR1 is SGHTA and CDR2 is FQGTGA. The CDR3 sequence is CASSLRASNEQFF. The CDR3 DNA reads as TGTGCCAGCAGCTTAAGGGCGTCCAATGAGCAGTTCTTC.

The rearrangement links TRBV15 to TRBJ1-1, with unresolved D. Per the germline V gene, CDR1 is LNHNV and CDR2 is YYDKDF (reference sequence). The CDR3 totals 14 residues. The germline V and J ends were trimmed by 3 bases and 1 base, with 9 bases remaining between them. The CDR3 sequence is CATSRRMGNTEAFF. As DNA, the CDR3 is TGTGCCACCAGCAGGCGGATGGGGAACACTGAAGCTTTCTTT.

The chain recombines TRBV5-1 with TRBJ2-5; maybe TRBD2 (6 bases). Trimming shortened V by 4 bases and J by 3 bases, and 13 bases separated the two germline ends. CDR3 size: 14 residues. The germline CDR1 and CDR2 sequences are SGHRS and YFSETQ. CDR3 DNA: TGCGCCAGCAGCGCTGGGACTTCGGAAGAGACCCAGTACTTC. Its protein product is CASSAGTSEETQYF.